The 9 T cell receptor beta chains reported below all come from one sample, sequenced in a study of T cell responses to AZD1222 COVID-19 vaccine. Sequenced by immunoSEQ multiplex PCR; TCRdb stores in-frame clones only, minus some. The data contain approximately 150,000 clones, about nine tenths of them singletons. The material sequenced was peripheral blood, taken 28 days after the second AZD1222 dose. Source of these receptors: an adult who received the AZD1222 COVID-19 vaccine.

This clone was seen once. The chain combines TRBV3-1 (or the pseudogene TRBV3-2) with TRBJ1-2; the D is unclear. V lost 5 bases, J lost 7 bases, and 8 bases lay in between. Germline CDR1 LGHDT, CDR2 YNNKEL (reference sequence). There are 11 residues in the CDR3. The CDR3 loop reads CASSVGLGYTF. CDR3 bases: TGTGCCAGCAGCGTCGGTCTTGGCTACACCTTC.

The chain recombines TRBV5-4 with TRBJ1-4; D is perhaps TRBD1 (6 bases). Germline assignment: CDR1 SGHNT and CDR2 YYREEE (reference sequence). Deletions cut 4 bases from V and 8 bases from J, with 18 bases between. This CDR3 is 15 amino acids long. The CDR3 sequence is CASSPEGGRREKLFF. Here the CDR3 DNA reads TGTGCCAGCAGCCCCGAAGGGGGTCGTCGGGAAAAACTGTTTTTT.

The count of this clone is one. The rearrangement joins TRBV9 to TRBJ2-1; 7 nucleotides match TRBD2. The junction had 9 bases not matched to a gene; V was cut back by 0 bases and J by 6 bases. Germline-derived CDR1 and CDR2 are SGDLS and YYNGEE. The CDR3 length is 16 residues. CDR3 protein: CASSVGGGAGVNEQFF. Written as DNA, the CDR3 is TGTGCCAGCAGCGTAGGGGGCGGGGCGGGAGTCAATGAGCAGTTCTTC. The full variable domain, rest sourced from reference TRBV9 and TRBJ2-1, is DSGVTQTPKHLITATGQRVTLRCSPRSGDLSVYWYQQSLDQGLQFLIQYYNGEERAKGNILERFSAQQFPDLHSELNLSSLELGDSALYFCASSVGGGAGVNEQFFGPGTRLTVL.

The V call is TRBV7-3, the J call TRBJ2-1; tentatively, D is TRBD1 or TRBD2 (6 bases each). CDR1 and CDR2 from the germline V gene are SGHTA and FQGTGA. V was cut by 3 bases and J by 6 bases, with 21 bases left in between. The CDR3 is 17 residues long. CDR3 sequence: CASSLGPDGGIVNEQFF. DNA of the CDR3: TGTGCCAGCAGCTTGGGCCCCGACGGGGGCATTGTCAATGAGCAGTTCTTC.

The chain uses TRBV5-1 and TRBJ2-7; the D is unclear. Germline V CDR1 and CDR2: SGHRS, YFSETQ. Trimming removed 0 bases from V and 1 base from J, with 14 bases in between. CDR3 length: 16 residues. Here the CDR3 reads CASSLAPSRASYEQYF. CDR3 nucleotides: TGCGCCAGCAGCTTGGCTCCGTCTAGGGCGTCCTACGAGCAGTACTTC.

The V call is TRBV2, the J call TRBJ1-2; a weak D match, TRBD1 (5 bases). The CDR3 contains 13 residues. Trimming stripped 7 bases from V and 11 bases from J, with 20 bases between. Germline V gene sequence: CDR1 SNHLY, CDR2 FYNNEI. CDR3 DNA: TGTGCCAGCACTCCCGAGGAGGGGACCCCTTACACCTTC. It specifies CASTPEEGTPYTF.

This clone was detected a few times. The CDR3 sequence is CASSLALSGEYNEQFF. DNA of the CDR3: TGTGCCAGCAGCTTAGCTCTTAGCGGGGAGTACAATGAGCAGTTCTTC. The chain carries TRBV7-9 and TRBJ2-1; TRBD2 agrees at 8 bases. Germline V gene sequence: CDR1 SEHNR, CDR2 FQNEAQ (reference sequence). This CDR3 contains 16 residues. J gave up 4 bases and V 0 bases, and 5 bases lay outside the gene matches.

This clone was recorded a few times. The chain recombines TRBV6-5 with TRBJ2-7; 9 bases are a match to TRBD1. The CDR3 has 14 amino acids. Germline lookup yields CDR1 MNHEY and CDR2 SVGAGI. V trimming: 5 bases; J trimming: 2 bases; junction bases outside the gene matches: 4. The DNA for the CDR3 is TGTGCCAGCAGTCCGGACAGGGGTGCCTACGAGCAGTACTTC. This translates into CASSPDRGAYEQYF.

V is TRBV4-2 and J is TRBJ2-5, with TRBD2 matching over 9 bases. Germline V gene data show CDR1 as LGHNA and CDR2 as YNFKEQ. V shed 1 base and J 1 base; nucleotides not matched to a gene: 7. The CDR3 has 17 residues. CDR3 in DNA: TGTGCCAGCAGCCAAGGCGGGAGCGGGGGGACCCAAGAGACCCAGTACTTC. Translated: CASSQGGSGGTQETQYF.